Below, 25 T cell receptor beta chains from the same sample are listed, as sequenced in a study of cytomegalovirus exposure and HLA in healthy donors. This PCR relied on a set of 60 Vbeta primers and 13 Jbeta primers. Clones were read by immunoSEQ multiplex PCR, and TCRdb kept only the in-frame ones, dropping some. The data show about 150,000 clones, about 79% seen once. The source material was PBMCs. The receptors were gathered from a woman aged 25 to 39 in good health and CMV-seronegative.

This clone was observed once. The chain joins TRBV6-1 to TRBJ2-3; 11 bases agree with TRBD2. The CDR3 has 15 residues. Germline V gene sequence: CDR1 MNHNS, CDR2 SASEGT. V dropped 6 bases and J dropped 2; count of bases not matched to a gene: 4. The CDR3 DNA follows: TGTGCCAGCAGCCTGACTAGCGGGGTCACAGATACGCAGTATTTT. Its protein is CASSLTSGVTDTQYF.

The V gene is TRBV18, the J gene TRBJ2-5, with unresolved D. Looked up from germline, CDR1 is KGHSH and CDR2 is LQKENI. This CDR3 is built from 13 residues. V was cut by 3 bases and J by 4 bases, with 9 bases left in between. The CDR3 region has the DNA TGTGCCAGCTCACCTCAGAACCGAGAGACCCAGTACTTC. Translated: CASSPQNRETQYF. The complete variable domain, with remaining parts taken from reference TRBV18 and TRBJ2-5, reads NAGVMQNPRHLVRRRGQEARLRCSPMKGHSHVYWYRQLPEEGLKFMVYLQKENIIDESGMPKERFSAEFPKEGPSILRIQQVVRGDSAAYFCASSPQNRETQYFGPGTRLLVL.

The rearrangement links TRBV5-8 to TRBJ2-7, with a possible D match to TRBD1 (5 bases). CDR1 is SGHTS and CDR2 is YDEGEE in the germline V gene. The CDR3 has 13 residues. V was clipped by 4 bases and J by 3 bases, with 11 bases between them. The CDR3 loop reads CASSATESYEQYF. The CDR3 DNA sequence: TGTGCCAGCAGCGCGACAGAGAGCTACGAGCAGTACTTC.

CDR3 sequence (DNA): TGCGCCAGCACCGCCGCGGGAGGGGAAGCAAACCAGTACTTC. This encodes CASTAAGGEANQYF. The chain employs TRBV5-1 and TRBJ2-5; 9 bases are shared with TRBD2. The V gene end was trimmed by 6 bases and the J gene end by 10 bases; junction bases not matched to a gene: 13. CDR1 SGHRS and CDR2 YFSETQ come from the germline V gene. The length of the CDR3 is 14 residues.

This clone was observed a single time. The chain carries TRBV11-3 and TRBJ2-5, with 10 positions matching TRBD1. CDR1 SGHNT and CDR2 YENEEA come from the germline V gene. The CDR3 contains 16 residues. V trimming: 3 bases; J trimming: 4 bases; junction bases outside the gene matches: 8. The chain's CDR3 is CASSFTSGTGVETQYF. The CDR3 bases are TGTGCCAGCAGCTTCACCTCCGGGACAGGGGTAGAGACCCAGTACTTC.

This clone was seen once. The chain has TRBV15 and TRBJ2-7; TRBD1 agrees at 11 bases. The CDR3 covers 15 residues. V was pared by 5 bases and J by 6 bases, with 9 bases of the junction left unmatched. Germline assignment: CDR1 LNHNV and CDR2 YYDKDF (reference sequence). This chain's CDR3 is CATSGFGQGAGEQYF. CDR3 coding DNA: TGTGCCACCAGCGGCTTTGGACAGGGGGCCGGCGAGCAGTACTTC.

The chain employs TRBV7-2 and TRBJ1-2; perhaps TRBD1 as D (6 bases). Germline V lookup: CDR1 SGHTA, CDR2 FQGNSA. Deletions cut 2 bases from V and 4 bases from J, with 11 bases between. The CDR3 totals 14 residues. In DNA form, the CDR3 reads TGTGCCAGCAGCTTAAGCGGACAGTCCTATGGCTACACCTTC. Its protein is CASSLSGQSYGYTF.

The chain combines TRBV5-1 with TRBJ1-5, with 10 bases fitting TRBD1. The V gene's germline CDR1 is SGHRS and CDR2 YFSETQ. The CDR3 has 14 residues. V shed 2 bases and J 9 bases; nucleotides not matched to a gene: 5. CDR3 nucleotides: TGCGCCAGCAGCTTAGGGACAGGGGATGCGCCCCAGCATTTT. This codes for CASSLGTGDAPQHF.

V usage is TRBV18 and J usage is TRBJ2-7; TRBD1 is a possible D gene (5 bases). Trimming pared 3 bases from V and 7 bases from J, leaving 16 bases between. The CDR3 sequence is 14 residues long. The germline V gene encodes CDR1 KGHSH and CDR2 LQKENI. The CDR3 loop is CASSPWGGLLEQYF. In DNA form, the CDR3 reads TGTGCCAGCTCACCGTGGGGCGGTTTATTAGAGCAGTACTTC. Full variable domain (remainder filled in from reference TRBV18 and TRBJ2-7): NAGVMQNPRHLVRRRGQEARLRCSPMKGHSHVYWYRQLPEEGLKFMVYLQKENIIDESGMPKERFSAEFPKEGPSILRIQQVVRGDSAAYFCASSPWGGLLEQYFGPGTRLTVT.

The chain carries TRBV7-8 and TRBJ2-7; no reliable D call. The germline V gene encodes CDR1 SGHVS and CDR2 FQNEAQ. V was pared by 1 base and J by 2 bases, with 6 bases between. The CDR3 extends over 13 amino acids. This CDR3 reads CASSLVQPYEQYF. CDR3 nucleotides: TGTGCCAGCAGCTTAGTACAGCCCTACGAGCAGTACTTC.

This chain connects TRBV7-7 to TRBJ1-1, with D possibly TRBD1 on 5 matching bases. This CDR3 region has 18 residues. V lost 0 bases and J 6 bases, leaving 23 bases between the germline ends. The V gene's germline CDR1 is SSHAT and CDR2 FNYEAQ (reference sequence). The CDR3 protein is CASSLADCRGDTTAEAFF. The CDR3 DNA sequence: TGTGCCAGCAGCTTAGCAGACTGTCGGGGGGATACCACGGCTGAAGCTTTCTTT.

The chain combines TRBV11-2 with TRBJ2-5, with 7 bases fitting TRBD2. The junction had 6 bases not matched to a gene; V was cut back by 4 bases and J by 1 base. From germline, CDR1 is SGHAT and CDR2 FQNNGV. This CDR3 spans 15 amino acids. The CDR3 protein is CASSSKGLFQETQYF. CDR3 DNA sequence: TGTGCCAGCAGCTCCAAGGGACTATTCCAAGAGACCCAGTACTTC.

This rearrangement joins TRBV11-2 to TRBJ1-1, with a weak D call TRBD1 (5 bases). The CDR3 covers 14 residues. In germline, CDR1 is SGHAT, CDR2 FQNNGV. V was clipped by 1 base and J by 2 bases, with 8 bases between them. The CDR3 here is CASSLGTLNTEAFF. The CDR3 nucleotides read TGTGCCAGCAGCTTAGGGACACTCAACACTGAAGCTTTCTTT.

The rearrangement uses TRBV11-2 and TRBJ1-1; 7 nucleotides match TRBD1. The CDR3 covers 15 residues. The germline V gene has CDR1 SGHAT and CDR2 FQNNGV. J gave up 4 bases and V 2 bases, and 7 bases lay outside the gene matches. As DNA, the CDR3 is TGTGCCAGCAGCTTACGACGACAGGGCGGCACTGAAGCTTTCTTT. Translating gives CASSLRRQGGTEAFF.

CDR3 region: CASSLAGQLVGEQFF. The CDR3, as DNA: TGTGCCAGCAGCTTAGCGGGCCAGTTGGTAGGTGAGCAGTTCTTC. V is TRBV7-2 and J is TRBJ2-1; D is undetermined. V was clipped by 0 bases and J by 9 bases, with 15 bases between them. Germline assignment: CDR1 SGHTA and CDR2 FQGNSA. This CDR3 comprises 15 residues.

The rearrangement links TRBV4-2 to TRBJ1-6; 10 bases fit TRBD1. The length of the CDR3 is 16 residues. Germline CDR1 reads LGHNA; CDR2 reads YNFKEQ. After removal of 2 bases from V and 4 bases from J, the junction contained 2 bases not matched to a gene. CDR3: CASSQSGQGYNSPLHF. As DNA, the CDR3 is TGTGCCAGCAGCCAATCGGGACAGGGGTATAATTCACCCCTCCACTTT.

The chain links TRBV7-8 to TRBJ2-7; possible D gene TRBD1, 6 bases. The CDR3 sequence is 14 residues long. Deletions cut 0 bases from V and 4 bases from J, with 10 bases between. CDR1 is SGHVS, CDR2 FQNEAQ, per germline. The CDR3 loop is CASSLAGQLYEQYF. The CDR3, as DNA: TGTGCCAGCAGCTTAGCCGGACAGCTTTACGAGCAGTACTTC.

This clone occurred a few times. The gene calls are TRBV27 and TRBJ1-2; 8 bases agree with TRBD1. The CDR3 extends over 15 amino acids. Trimming took 4 bases from V and 7 from J; bases not matched to a gene: 11. The germline V gene encodes CDR1 MNHEY and CDR2 SMNVEV (reference sequence). The CDR3 DNA is TGTGCCAGCAGTTCTCTAAATGGACAGGGCGGTGGCTACACCTTC. It yields the protein CASSSLNGQGGGYTF.

The rearrangement links TRBV7-6 to TRBJ2-1; 8 nucleotides line up with TRBD2. V trimming: 4 bases; J trimming: 3 bases; junction bases outside the gene matches: 8. The CDR3 is 16 amino acids. CDR1 and CDR2 (germline): SGHVS, FNYEAQ. CDR3 sequence reads: CASSSSGGIIYNEQFF. The CDR3 region has the DNA TGTGCCAGCAGCTCCTCGGGGGGGATTATCTACAATGAGCAGTTCTTC. Full variable domain (remainder filled in from reference TRBV7-6 and TRBJ2-1): GAGVSQSPRYKVTKRGQDVALRCDPISGHVSLYWYRQALGQGPEFLTYFNYEAQQDKSGLPNDRFSAERPEGSISTLTIQRTEQRDSAMYRCASSSSGGIIYNEQFFGPGTRLTVL.

The gene calls are TRBV9 and TRBJ2-5; 9 positions agree with TRBD1. J lost 1 base, V lost 3 bases, and 7 bases had no gene match. Germline V gives CDR1 SGDLS, CDR2 YYNGEE. This CDR3 is built from 16 residues. CDR3 bases: TGTGCCAGCAGCGCGGGACAGGGAACTGGCCAAGAGACCCAGTACTTC. Encoded protein: CASSAGQGTGQETQYF.

CDR3 region: CASSDSGTPNTEAFF. CDR3 bases: TGTGCCAGCAGTGACTCGGGCACGCCGAACACTGAAGCTTTCTTT. The rearrangement joins TRBV6-4 to TRBJ1-1; D not resolved. The germline CDR1 and CDR2 sequences are MRHNA and SNTAGT. This CDR3 has 15 amino acids. The V and J ends lost 0 bases and 1 base respectively, with 9 bases between them.

This clone was found once. The V call is TRBV18, the J call TRBJ1-1; 8 positions agree with TRBD1. The CDR3 totals 16 residues. CDR1 KGHSH and CDR2 LQKENI come from the germline V gene. J was trimmed by 2 bases and V by 7 bases; bases with no gene match: 12. CDR3 loop: CASFTTAGQVNTEAFF. The CDR3 nucleotides are TGTGCCAGCTTCACCACCGCGGGACAGGTAAACACTGAAGCTTTCTTT.

This chain joins TRBV6-1 and TRBJ2-3; no firm D call. Trimming removed 4 bases at V and 2 bases at J, with 4 bases between. This CDR3 is built from 12 residues. CDR1 is MNHNS, CDR2 SASEGT, per germline. CDR3 bases: TGTGCCAGCAGTGCCTTCACAGATACGCAGTATTTT. As protein: CASSAFTDTQYF.

This clone appeared many times. The chain links TRBV5-5 to TRBJ2-7; 9 nucleotides match TRBD1. V was pared by 5 bases and J by 5 bases, with 8 bases of the junction left unmatched. This CDR3 region has 14 residues. CDR1 is SGHKS, CDR2 YYEKEE, per germline (reference sequence). CDR3: CASSPGQGFHEQYF. CDR3 nucleotide sequence: TGTGCCAGCAGTCCGGGACAGGGTTTCCACGAGCAGTACTTC. Together with reference TRBV5-5 and TRBJ2-7, the CDR3 gives the full variable domain: DAGVTQSPTHLIKTRGQQVTLRCSPISGHKSVSWYQQVLGQGPQFIFQYYEKEERGRGNFPDRFSARQFPNYSSELNVNALLLGDSALYLCASSPGQGFHEQYFGPGTRLTVT.

The V gene is TRBV5-1, the J gene TRBJ1-1, with D uncertain. The CDR3 consists of 14 residues. With 4 bases removed from V and 0 bases from J, the gap between germline ends came to 10 bases. Germline CDR1 is SGHRS and CDR2 is YFSETQ. CDR3 in amino acids: CASSAGYMNTEAFF. The CDR3 DNA reads as TGCGCCAGCAGCGCGGGATACATGAACACTGAAGCTTTCTTT.